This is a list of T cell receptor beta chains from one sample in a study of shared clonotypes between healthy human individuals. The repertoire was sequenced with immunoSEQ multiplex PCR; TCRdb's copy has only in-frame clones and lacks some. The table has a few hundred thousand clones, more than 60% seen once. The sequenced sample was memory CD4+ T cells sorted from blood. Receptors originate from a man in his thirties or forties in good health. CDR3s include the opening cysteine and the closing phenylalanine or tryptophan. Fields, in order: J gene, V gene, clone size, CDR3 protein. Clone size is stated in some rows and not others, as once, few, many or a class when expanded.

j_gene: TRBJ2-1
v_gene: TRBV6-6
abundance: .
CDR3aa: CASSYSWREGRNEQFF

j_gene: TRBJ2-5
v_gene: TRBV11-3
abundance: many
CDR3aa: CASSHDSAGGQETQYF

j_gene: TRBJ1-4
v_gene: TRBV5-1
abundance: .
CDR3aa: CASHDIGEKLFF

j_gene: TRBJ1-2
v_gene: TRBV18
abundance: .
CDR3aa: CASSPKQGSGYTF

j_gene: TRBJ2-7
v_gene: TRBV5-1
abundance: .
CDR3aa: CASSQEYEQYF

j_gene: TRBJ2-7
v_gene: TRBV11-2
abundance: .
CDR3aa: CASSLDWSSYEQYF

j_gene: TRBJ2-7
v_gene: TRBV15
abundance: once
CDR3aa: CATSRDRTSSYEQYF

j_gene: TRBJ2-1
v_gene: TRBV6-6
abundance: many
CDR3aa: CASRRTGQGNEQFF

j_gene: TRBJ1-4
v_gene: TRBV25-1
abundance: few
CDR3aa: CASSESSRDEKLFF

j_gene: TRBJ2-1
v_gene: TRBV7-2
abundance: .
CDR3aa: CASSVAGAYNEQFF

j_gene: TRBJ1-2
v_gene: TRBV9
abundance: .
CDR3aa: CASSVVPPNGYTF

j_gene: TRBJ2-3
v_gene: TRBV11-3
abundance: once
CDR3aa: CASSSSTGAVTDTQYF

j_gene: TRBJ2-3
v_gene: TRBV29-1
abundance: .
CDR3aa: CSVESRTDTQYF

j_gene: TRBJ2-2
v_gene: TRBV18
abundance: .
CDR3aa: CASSPPGRGGELFF

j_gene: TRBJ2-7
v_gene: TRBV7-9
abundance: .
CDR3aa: CASSSPPGQNSYEQYF

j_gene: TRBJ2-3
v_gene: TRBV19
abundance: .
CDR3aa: CASSLLAGASTDTQYF

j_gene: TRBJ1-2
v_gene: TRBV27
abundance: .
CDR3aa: CASSLRVRDGNYGYTF

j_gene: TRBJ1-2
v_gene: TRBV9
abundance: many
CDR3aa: CASSVDPNYGYTF

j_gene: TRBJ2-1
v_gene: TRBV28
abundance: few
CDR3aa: CASSPTGYSYNEQFF

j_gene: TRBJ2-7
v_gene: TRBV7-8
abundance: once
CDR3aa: CASSYEGTSGRVKMQYF

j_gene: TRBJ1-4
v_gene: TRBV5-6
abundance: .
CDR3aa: CASSGGRGGEKLFF

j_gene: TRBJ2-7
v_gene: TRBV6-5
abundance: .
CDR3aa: CASGQGFYEQYF

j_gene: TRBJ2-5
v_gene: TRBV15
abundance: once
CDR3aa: CATSRDRGSAREETQYF

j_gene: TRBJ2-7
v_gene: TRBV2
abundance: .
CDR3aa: CASSGDYHEQYF

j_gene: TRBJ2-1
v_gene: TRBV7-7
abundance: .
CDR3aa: CASSLGGQFDEQFF

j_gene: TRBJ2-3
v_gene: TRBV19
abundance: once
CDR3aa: CASSSFREGPSTDTQYF

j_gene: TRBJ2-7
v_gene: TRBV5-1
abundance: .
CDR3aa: CASSLVGLEQYF

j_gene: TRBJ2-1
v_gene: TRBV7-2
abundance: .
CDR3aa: CASSFALAGGEQFF

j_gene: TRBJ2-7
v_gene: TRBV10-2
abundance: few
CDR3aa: CASRNELASYEQYF

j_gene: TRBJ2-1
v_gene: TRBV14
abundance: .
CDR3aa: CASSPIRAGGGNEQFF

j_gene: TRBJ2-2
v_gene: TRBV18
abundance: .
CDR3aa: CASSLGTSGSNGELFF

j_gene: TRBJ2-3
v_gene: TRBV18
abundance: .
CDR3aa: CASSPESGSGTQYF

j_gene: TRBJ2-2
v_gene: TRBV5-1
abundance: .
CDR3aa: CASSSGQLTGELFF

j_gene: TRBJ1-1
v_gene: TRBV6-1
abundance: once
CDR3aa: CASSLRERAFF

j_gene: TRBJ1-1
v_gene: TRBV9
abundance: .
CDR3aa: CASSVAEGTEAFF

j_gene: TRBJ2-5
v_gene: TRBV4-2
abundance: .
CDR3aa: CASSQEGSTSQETQYF

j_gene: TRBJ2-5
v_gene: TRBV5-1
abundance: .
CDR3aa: CASSPSPDSQETQYF

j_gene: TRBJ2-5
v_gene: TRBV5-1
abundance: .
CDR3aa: CASNTGIQETQYF

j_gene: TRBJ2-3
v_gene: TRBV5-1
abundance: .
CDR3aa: CASSRGLGGEAQYF

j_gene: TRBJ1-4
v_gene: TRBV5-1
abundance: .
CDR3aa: CASSPWDGDEKLFF

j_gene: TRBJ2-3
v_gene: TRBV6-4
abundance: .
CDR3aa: CASSDSFSGRTDTQYF

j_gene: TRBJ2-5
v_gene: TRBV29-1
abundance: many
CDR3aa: CSVLGESLETQYF

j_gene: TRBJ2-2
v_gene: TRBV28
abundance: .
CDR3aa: CASSGEVRDTGELFF

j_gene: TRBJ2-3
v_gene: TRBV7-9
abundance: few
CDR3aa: CASSSLSVLAGAFDTQYF

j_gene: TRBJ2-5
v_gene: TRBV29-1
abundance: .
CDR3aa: CSVEKQGRETQYF

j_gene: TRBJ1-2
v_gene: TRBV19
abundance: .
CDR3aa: CASSIAGQGDYGYTF

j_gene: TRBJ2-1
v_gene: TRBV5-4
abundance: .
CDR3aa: CASSDDGPRLNEQFF

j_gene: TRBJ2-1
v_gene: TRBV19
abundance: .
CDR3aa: CASKGLAGLTNNEQFF

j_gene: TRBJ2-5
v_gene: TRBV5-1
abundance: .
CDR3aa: CASSLVGPGETQYF

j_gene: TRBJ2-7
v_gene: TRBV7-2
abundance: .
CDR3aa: CASSLALAGYDEQYF

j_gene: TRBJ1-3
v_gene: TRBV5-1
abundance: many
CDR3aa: CASSAGQPSSGNTIYF

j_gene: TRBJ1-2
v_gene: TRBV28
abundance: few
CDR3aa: CASSSASTGYTF

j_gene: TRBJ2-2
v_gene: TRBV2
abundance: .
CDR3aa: CASSYSETGELFF

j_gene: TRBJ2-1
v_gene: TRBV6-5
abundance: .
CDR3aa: CASRDSPYNEQFF